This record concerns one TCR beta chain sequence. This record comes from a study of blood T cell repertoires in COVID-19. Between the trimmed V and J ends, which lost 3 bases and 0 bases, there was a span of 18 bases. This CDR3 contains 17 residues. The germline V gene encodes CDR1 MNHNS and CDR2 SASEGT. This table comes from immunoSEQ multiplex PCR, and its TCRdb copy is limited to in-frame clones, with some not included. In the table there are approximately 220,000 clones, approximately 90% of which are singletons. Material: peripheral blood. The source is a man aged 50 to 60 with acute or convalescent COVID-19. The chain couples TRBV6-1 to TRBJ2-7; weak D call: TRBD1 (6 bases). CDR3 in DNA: TGTGCCAGCAGTGATACGGGACACACTCGGGCCTCCTACGAGCAGTACTTC. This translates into CASSDTGHTRASYEQYF.